The rows below give T cell receptor beta chains drawn from one sample of a study of shared clonotypes between healthy human individuals. The repertoire was sequenced with immunoSEQ multiplex PCR; TCRdb's copy has only in-frame clones and lacks some. The sample lists some 1.5 million clones; more than 95% were seen once. The specimen was naive CD4+ T cells sorted from blood. Receptors were obtained from a man in his thirties or forties in good health. The CDR3 runs from the conserved cysteine through the conserved F or W. D genes are given only for firm matches. Clone size is shown for a subset of rows, as once, few, many or a class of expanded clone.

j_call	clone_size	d_call	v_call	cdr3_length	cdr3_nt	cdr3_aa
TRBJ1-3	-	-	TRBV11-3	13	TGTGCCAGCAGCCAGGACCCTGGAAACACCATATATTTT	CASSQDPGNTIYF
TRBJ1-2	-	-	TRBV5-1	13	TGCGCCAGCAGCCGGGACAACCACTCTGGCTACACCTTC	CASSRDNHSGYTF
TRBJ2-1	-	-	TRBV30	13	TGTGCCTGGAGTGTAGGGGCGGGCCAGCGAGTGCTCTTC	CAWSVGAGQRVLF
TRBJ1-2	once	TRBD1	TRBV28	12	TGTGCCAGCAGGGGACAGGCGTATGGCTACACCTTC	CASRGQAYGYTF
TRBJ1-1	-	-	TRBV28	13	TGTGCCAGCAGTTTACTCGTACAGGGCGCAGCTTTCTTT	CASSLLVQGAAFF
TRBJ1-5	-	-	TRBV9	15	TGTGCCAGCAGCGTGGGGCCTCGGGTAAATCAGCCCCAGCATTTT	CASSVGPRVNQPQHF
TRBJ2-7	-	-	TRBV28	15	TGTGCCAGCAGTCATATTCGGTTCGGCTCCTACGAGCAGTACTTC	CASSHIRFGSYEQYF
TRBJ1-5	-	-	TRBV5-1	15	TGCGCCAGCAGCTGGGGTCCAGAAGCAAATCAGCCCCAGCATTTT	CASSWGPEANQPQHF
TRBJ2-5	-	-	TRBV9	15	TGTGCCAGCAGCGTAGACGAGGGAGTTATGGAGACCCAGTACTTC	CASSVDEGVMETQYF
TRBJ2-7	-	-	TRBV29-1	11	TGCAGCGTTGTGGGAGCCTACGAGCAGTACTTC	CSVVGAYEQYF
TRBJ2-7	-	-	TRBV15	13	TGTGCCACCAGCAGAGATCCTAAGGGCGAGCAGTACTTC	CATSRDPKGEQYF
TRBJ2-7	-	TRBD2	TRBV7-8	15	TGTGCCAGCAGCTTTCTAGCGGGAGGGCCGGGGGAGCAGTACTTC	CASSFLAGGPGEQYF
TRBJ1-1	-	-	TRBV9	15	TGTGCCAGCAGCGTAGAGAGGACACCGAACACTGAAGCTTTCTTT	CASSVERTPNTEAFF
TRBJ1-5	-	-	TRBV30	14	TGTGCCTGGAGTGACCGGGACGAAGTGGAGCCCCAGCATTTT	CAWSDRDEVEPQHF
TRBJ2-7	-	-	TRBV6-1	15	TGTGCCAGCAGTGTAGGCGGGACACGAACCTACGAGCAGTACTTC	CASSVGGTRTYEQYF
TRBJ2-5	once	TRBD1	TRBV28	14	TGTGCCAGCAGTTTCTCATCCAGGGGGGAGACCCAGTACTTC	CASSFSSRGETQYF
TRBJ2-3	-	-	TRBV9	14	TGTGCCAGCAGCGTAGCGCCTAGTACAGATACGCAGTATTTT	CASSVAPSTDTQYF